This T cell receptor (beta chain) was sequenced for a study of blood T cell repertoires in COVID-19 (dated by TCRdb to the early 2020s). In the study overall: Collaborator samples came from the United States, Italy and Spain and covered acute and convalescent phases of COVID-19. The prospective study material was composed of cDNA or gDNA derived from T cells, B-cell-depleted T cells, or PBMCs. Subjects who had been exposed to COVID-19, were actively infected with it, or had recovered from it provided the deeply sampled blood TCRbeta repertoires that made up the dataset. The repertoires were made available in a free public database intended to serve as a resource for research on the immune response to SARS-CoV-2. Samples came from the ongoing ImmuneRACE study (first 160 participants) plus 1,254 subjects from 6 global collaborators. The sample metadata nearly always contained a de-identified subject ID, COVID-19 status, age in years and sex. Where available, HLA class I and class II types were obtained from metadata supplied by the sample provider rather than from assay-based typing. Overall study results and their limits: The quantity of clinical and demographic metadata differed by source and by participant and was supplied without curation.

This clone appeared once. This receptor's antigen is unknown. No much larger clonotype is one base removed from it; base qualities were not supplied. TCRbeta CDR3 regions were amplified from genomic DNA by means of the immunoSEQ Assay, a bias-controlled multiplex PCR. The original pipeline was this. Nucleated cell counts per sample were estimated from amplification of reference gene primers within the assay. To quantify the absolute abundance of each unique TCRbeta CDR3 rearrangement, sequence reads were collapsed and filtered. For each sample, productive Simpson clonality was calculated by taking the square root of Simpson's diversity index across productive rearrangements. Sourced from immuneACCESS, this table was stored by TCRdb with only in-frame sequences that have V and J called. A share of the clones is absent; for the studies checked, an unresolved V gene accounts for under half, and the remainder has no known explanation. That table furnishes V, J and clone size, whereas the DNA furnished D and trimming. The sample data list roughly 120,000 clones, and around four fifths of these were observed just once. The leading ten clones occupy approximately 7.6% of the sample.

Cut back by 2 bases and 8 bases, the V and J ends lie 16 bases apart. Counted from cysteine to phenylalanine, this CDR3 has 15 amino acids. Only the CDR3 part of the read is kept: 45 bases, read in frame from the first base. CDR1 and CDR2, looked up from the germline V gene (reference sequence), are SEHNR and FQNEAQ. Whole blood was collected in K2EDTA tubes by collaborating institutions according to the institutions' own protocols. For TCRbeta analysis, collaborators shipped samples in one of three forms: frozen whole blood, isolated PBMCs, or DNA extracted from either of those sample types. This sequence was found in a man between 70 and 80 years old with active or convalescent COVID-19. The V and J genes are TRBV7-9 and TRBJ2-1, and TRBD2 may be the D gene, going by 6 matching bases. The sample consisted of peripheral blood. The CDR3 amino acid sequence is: CASSLFGGFGDEQFF. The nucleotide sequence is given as TGTGCCAGCAGCTTATTCGGGGGATTTGGGGATGAGCAGTTCTTC.